Below, one TCR beta chain is given with its context. CDR3 length equals 15 residues. The germline CDR1 and CDR2 sequences are MDHEN and SYDVKM. The V gene lost 3 bases and the J gene lost 4 bases, with 13 bases spanning the gap. TCRdb's copy holds only in-frame clones and misses some; the assay was immunoSEQ multiplex PCR. This table holds roughly 250,000 clones, about 90% found once. This sample stems from a study of blood T cell repertoires in COVID-19. On the study more broadly: Whether acute or convalescent, the COVID-19 samples came from the United States, Italy and Spain.

The sequence came from a woman younger than 30 who had recovered from COVID-19. The V call is TRBV28, the J call TRBJ1-5; a weak D match, TRBD1 (6 bases). The sequencing input was PBMCs or T cells enriched from blood (not recorded which). Here the CDR3 reads CASSFFRGDNQPQHF. CDR3 DNA sequence: TGTGCCAGCAGTTTTTTCAGGGGCGATAATCAGCCCCAGCATTTT.